The 17 T cell receptor beta chains listed next were all sequenced from one sample in a study of OX40 agonist ivuxolimab in advanced cancers. The protocol was immunoSEQ multiplex PCR, while the TCRdb copy is restricted to in-frame clones and leaves out a portion. The repertoire consists of some 97,000 clones, with about 89% occurring once and the leading ten covering approximately 0.16%. The source was CD4+ or CD8+ T cells sorted from blood, collected in a trial of the OX40 agonist ivuxolimab. The receptors derive from an adult with an advanced solid tumor such as melanoma, head and neck, liver or kidney cancer.

This chain joins TRBV11-1 and TRBJ2-3, with D possibly TRBD1 on 6 matching bases. Germline-derived CDR1 and CDR2 are SGHAT and FQDESV (reference sequence). V lost 5 bases, J lost 2 bases, and 17 bases lay in between. CDR3 length: 16 amino acids. The CDR3, as DNA: TGTGCCAGCAGCCGTGGGGTACAGGGACCCACAGATACGCAGTATTTT. This encodes CASSRGVQGPTDTQYF.

V gene TRBV15 combines with J gene TRBJ1-2, with 8 bases matching TRBD1. This CDR3 has 14 amino acids. Per the germline V gene, CDR1 is LNHNV and CDR2 is YYDKDF (reference sequence). J gave up 4 bases and V 1 base, and 2 bases lay outside the gene matches. CDR3 sequence reads: CATSRAGQGYGYTF. CDR3 nucleotides: TGTGCCACCAGCAGAGCAGGACAGGGCTATGGCTACACCTTC.

The chain uses TRBV6-5 and TRBJ2-5, with a weak D call TRBD1 (5 bases). The V and J ends lost 2 bases and 2 bases respectively, with 9 bases between them. Germline assignment: CDR1 MNHEY and CDR2 SVGAGI. This CDR3 is built from 14 residues. As DNA, the CDR3 is TGTGCCAGCAGTTACAAACGACAGCAAGAGACCCAGTACTTC. Protein sequence: CASSYKRQQETQYF.

CDR3 in amino acids: CASRSSPGQTWYQETQYF. DNA of the CDR3: TGCGCCAGCAGGTCCTCCCCCGGACAGACCTGGTACCAAGAGACCCAGTACTTC. V is TRBV5-1 and J is TRBJ2-5, with D possibly matching TRBD1 (6 bases). V dropped 5 bases and J dropped 0 bases, with 23 bases sitting between them. The CDR3 runs to 18 residues. Germline V gene data show CDR1 as SGHRS and CDR2 as YFSETQ.

The chain combines TRBV6-1 with TRBJ1-1, with TRBD1 matching 8 bases. This CDR3 is built from 14 residues. The trim removed 7 bases at V and 3 bases at J, leaving 7 bases unmatched. Germline CDR1 reads MNHNS; CDR2 reads SASEGT. DNA of the CDR3: TGTGCCAGCACTCAGGGGGCCTGGGACACTGAAGCTTTCTTT. Translation: CASTQGAWDTEAFF.

This clone appeared a single time. V is TRBV5-1 and J is TRBJ2-1; D possibly corresponds to TRBD2 (5 bases). The CDR3 has 13 amino acids. The V gene lost 1 base and the J gene lost 9 bases, with 11 bases spanning the gap. CDR1 is SGHRS and CDR2 is YFSETQ in the germline V gene. CDR3 sequence: CASSLTSRGEQFF. The CDR3 nucleotides read TGCGCCAGCAGCTTGACTAGTAGAGGTGAGCAGTTCTTC. Using reference TRBV5-1 and TRBJ2-1 for the parts outside the CDR3, the full variable domain is KAGVTQTPRYLIKTRGQQVTLSCSPISGHRSVSWYQQTPGQGLQFLFEYFSETQRNKGNFPGRFSGRQFSNSRSEMNVSTLELGDSALYLCASSLTSRGEQFFGPGTRLTVL.

This rearrangement joins TRBV29-1 to TRBJ2-7, with a tentative D call TRBD2 (6 bases). Trimming pared 1 base from V and 0 bases from J, leaving 7 bases between. The CDR3 runs to 13 residues. Per germline, CDR1 SQVTM and CDR2 ANQGSEA. The CDR3 region is CSVEGGDSYEQYF. The CDR3 DNA follows: TGCAGCGTTGAAGGCGGGGACTCCTACGAGCAGTACTTC.

This chain joins TRBV11-3 and TRBJ2-7; D may be TRBD2 (6 bases). Germline CDR1 is SGHNT and CDR2 is YENEEA. Trimming shortened V by 0 bases and J by 10 bases, and 13 bases separated the two germline ends. This CDR3 has 13 amino acids. The CDR3 loop is CASSLDLGGVQYF. The DNA of the CDR3 is TGTGCCAGCAGCTTAGATCTAGGAGGGGTACAGTACTTC. The full variable domain, with the rest looked up from reference TRBV11-3 and TRBJ2-7, is EAGVVQSPRYKIIEKKQPVAFWCNPISGHNTLYWYLQNLGQGPELLIRYENEEAVDDSQLPKDRFSAERLKGVDSTLKIQPAELGDSAVYLCASSLDLGGVQYFGPGTRLTVT.

V is TRBV5-4 and J is TRBJ2-5; 7 nucleotides line up with TRBD2. The CDR3 totals 13 residues. J was trimmed by 3 bases and V by 4 bases; bases with no gene match: 3. Germline V gene data show CDR1 as SGHNT and CDR2 as YYREEE (reference sequence). CDR3 nucleotide sequence: TGTGCCAGCAGCCCAACTAGCGAAGAGACCCAGTACTTC. This gives the protein CASSPTSEETQYF.

This chain links TRBV5-6 with TRBJ2-7; possibly TRBD1 or TRBD2 for D (6 bases each). CDR1 is SGHDT and CDR2 is YYEEEE in the germline V gene. V shed 3 bases and J shed 4 bases, with 17 bases lying between them. There are 15 residues in the CDR3. The CDR3 is CASSSDSPGAYEQYF. In DNA, the CDR3 is TGTGCCAGCAGCTCCGACAGCCCGGGGGCTTACGAGCAGTACTTC.

The chain uses TRBV6-1 and TRBJ2-1, with D unresolved. The ends were cut back, 4 bases at V and 9 bases at J, with 7 bases in the middle. This CDR3 has 11 amino acids. From germline, CDR1 is MNHNS and CDR2 SASEGT. For the CDR3, the DNA is TGTGCCAGCAGTGCGCCTATTGAGCAGTTCTTC. This gives the protein CASSAPIEQFF.

V and J are TRBV6-1 and TRBJ2-1; TRBD2 is a possible D gene (5 bases). The CDR3 runs 13 residues. The germline V gene has CDR1 MNHNS and CDR2 SASEGT. V was shortened by 10 bases and J by 10 bases, with 20 bases between the two germline ends. The CDR3 loop reads CATKRSQRGEQFF. The DNA for the CDR3 is TGTGCCACCAAGAGGTCCCAGCGCGGGGAGCAGTTCTTC.

This rearrangement joins TRBV7-8 to TRBJ2-3; 7 bases are a match to TRBD1. From germline, CDR1 is SGHVS and CDR2 FQNEAQ. Germline trimming cut 1 base from V and 9 bases from J; bases unmatched to any gene: 7. CDR3 length: 14 residues. This chain's CDR3 is CASSLVPQGDTQYF. The CDR3 region has the DNA TGTGCCAGCAGCTTAGTTCCTCAGGGGGACACGCAGTATTTT.

This chain joins TRBV7-9 and TRBJ2-7, with D maybe TRBD1 (6 bases). The V gene's germline CDR1 is SEHNR and CDR2 FQNEAQ (reference sequence). CDR3 size: 13 residues. Trimming took 5 bases from V and 2 from J, leaving 10 bases between them. The CDR3 reads CASSLTGPYEQYF. DNA for the CDR3: TGTGCCAGCAGCCTTACAGGGCCCTACGAGCAGTACTTC.

The V call is TRBV5-1, the J call TRBJ2-7, with no clear D. The CDR3 has 14 residues. Germline lookup yields CDR1 SGHRS and CDR2 YFSETQ. Trimming pared 0 bases from V and 1 base from J, leaving 8 bases between. CDR3 loop: CASSLVLGSYEQYF. The CDR3 DNA reads TGCGCCAGCAGCTTGGTGTTAGGGTCCTACGAGCAGTACTTC. Looking up the rest from reference TRBV5-1 and TRBJ2-7 gives the full variable domain: KAGVTQTPRYLIKTRGQQVTLSCSPISGHRSVSWYQQTPGQGLQFLFEYFSETQRNKGNFPGRFSGRQFSNSRSEMNVSTLELGDSALYLCASSLVLGSYEQYFGPGTRLTVT.

Worth noting for this clone: The sample holds other DNA sequences that translate to the same CDR3. The CDR3 sequence is CASSLTGLGEAFF. The CDR3 DNA sequence: TGTGCCAGCAGCTTAACAGGGCTGGGTGAAGCTTTCTTT. The chain links TRBV5-8 to TRBJ1-1, with D perhaps matching TRBD1 (6 bases). Germline V gene lookup returns CDR1 SGHTS and CDR2 YDEGEE. The CDR3 loop spans 13 amino acids. V was shortened by 2 bases and J by 7 bases, with 12 bases between the two germline ends. The full variable domain, with the rest looked up from reference TRBV5-8 and TRBJ1-1, is EAGVTQSPTHLIKTRGQQATLRCSPISGHTSVYWYQQALGLGLQFLLWYDEGEERNRGNFPPRFSGRQFPNYSSELNVNALELEDSALYLCASSLTGLGEAFFGQGTRLTVV.

In nucleotides, the CDR3 is TGTGCCTGGAGTGCCGGACAGGGGGTAACAGATACGCAGTATTTT. This translates into CAWSAGQGVTDTQYF. The rearrangement joins TRBV30 to TRBJ2-3; 10 bases align to TRBD1. CDR1 GTSNPN and CDR2 SVGIG come from the germline V gene (reference sequence). The CDR3 contains 15 residues. The V segment lost 1 base and the J segment 3 bases; nucleotides outside the gene matches: 4.